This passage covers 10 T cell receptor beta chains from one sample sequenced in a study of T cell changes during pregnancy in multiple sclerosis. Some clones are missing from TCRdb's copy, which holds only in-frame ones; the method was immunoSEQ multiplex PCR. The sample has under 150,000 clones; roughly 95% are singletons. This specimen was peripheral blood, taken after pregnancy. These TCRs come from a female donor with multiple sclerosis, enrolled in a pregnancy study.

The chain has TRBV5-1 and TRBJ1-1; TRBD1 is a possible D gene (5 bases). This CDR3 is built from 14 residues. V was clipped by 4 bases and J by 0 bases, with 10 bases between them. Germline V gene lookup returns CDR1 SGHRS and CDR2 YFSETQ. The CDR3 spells CASSHGTLNTEAFF. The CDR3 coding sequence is TGCGCCAGCAGCCATGGGACTCTGAACACTGAAGCTTTCTTT.

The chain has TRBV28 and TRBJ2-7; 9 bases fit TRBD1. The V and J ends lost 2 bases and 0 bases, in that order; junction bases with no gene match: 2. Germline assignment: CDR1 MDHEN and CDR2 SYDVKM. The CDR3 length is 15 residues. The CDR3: CASSLGQGPSYEQYF. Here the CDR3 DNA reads TGTGCCAGCAGTTTAGGACAGGGGCCCTCCTACGAGCAGTACTTC.

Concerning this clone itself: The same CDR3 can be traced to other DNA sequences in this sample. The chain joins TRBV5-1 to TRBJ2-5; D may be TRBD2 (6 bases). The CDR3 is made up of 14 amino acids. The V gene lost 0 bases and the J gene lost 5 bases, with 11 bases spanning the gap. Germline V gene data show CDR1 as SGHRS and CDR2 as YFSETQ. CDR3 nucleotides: TGCGCCAGCAGCTTGGCCGGGAGTGAGGAGACCCAGTACTTC. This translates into CASSLAGSEETQYF.

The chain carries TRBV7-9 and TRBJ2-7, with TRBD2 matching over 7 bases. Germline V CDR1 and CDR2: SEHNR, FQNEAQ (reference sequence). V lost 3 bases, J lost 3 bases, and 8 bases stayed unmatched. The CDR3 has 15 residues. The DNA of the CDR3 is TGTGCCAGCAGCTTTGGGGACGGGACTATCTACGAGCAGTACTTC. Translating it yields CASSFGDGTIYEQYF.

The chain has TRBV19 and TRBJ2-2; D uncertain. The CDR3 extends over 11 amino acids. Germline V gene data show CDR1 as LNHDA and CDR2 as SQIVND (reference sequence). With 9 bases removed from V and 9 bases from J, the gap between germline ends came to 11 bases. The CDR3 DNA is TGTGCCAGCAACAGCAGGAGGGAGCTGTTTTTT. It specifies CASNSRRELFF.

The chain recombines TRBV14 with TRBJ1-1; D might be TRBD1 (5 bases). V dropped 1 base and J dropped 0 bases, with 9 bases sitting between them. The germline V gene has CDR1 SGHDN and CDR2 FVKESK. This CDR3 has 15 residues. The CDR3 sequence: CASSQARQLNTEAFF. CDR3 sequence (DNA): TGTGCCAGCAGCCAAGCCAGACAGCTGAACACTGAAGCTTTCTTT.

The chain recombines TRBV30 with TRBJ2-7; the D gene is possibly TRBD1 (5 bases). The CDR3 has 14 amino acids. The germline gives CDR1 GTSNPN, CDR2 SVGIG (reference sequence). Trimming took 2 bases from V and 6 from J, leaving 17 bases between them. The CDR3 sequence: CAWSHTPTQGEQYF. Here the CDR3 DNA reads TGTGCCTGGAGTCACACCCCCACCCAGGGCGAGCAGTACTTC.

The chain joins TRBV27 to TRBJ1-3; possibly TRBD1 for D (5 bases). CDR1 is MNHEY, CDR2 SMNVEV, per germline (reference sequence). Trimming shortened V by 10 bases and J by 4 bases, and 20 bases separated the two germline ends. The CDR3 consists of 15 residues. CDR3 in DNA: TGTGCCAAACCCCCAAAGTCGGGGGACGGAAACACCATATATTTT. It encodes CAKPPKSGDGNTIYF.

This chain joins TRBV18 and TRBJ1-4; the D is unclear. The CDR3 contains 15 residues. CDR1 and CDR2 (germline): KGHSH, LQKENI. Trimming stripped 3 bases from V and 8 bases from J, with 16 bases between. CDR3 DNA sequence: TGTGCCAGCTCACCCTCCCGTCCAGAGAGGGAAAAACTGTTTTTT. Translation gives CASSPSRPEREKLFF.

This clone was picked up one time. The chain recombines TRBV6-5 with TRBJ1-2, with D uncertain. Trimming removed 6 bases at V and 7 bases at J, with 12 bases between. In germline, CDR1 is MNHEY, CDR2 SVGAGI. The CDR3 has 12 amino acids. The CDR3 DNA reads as TGTGCCAGCAGAAAGGTGGCGGGTGGCTACACCTTC. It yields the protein CASRKVAGGYTF.